This paragraph reports one T cell receptor beta chain. The sample comes from a study of blood T cell repertoires in COVID-19. Looking at the study overall: The United States, Italy and Spain provided the acute and convalescent COVID-19 samples. Sources were T cells, B-cell-depleted T cells, or PBMCs; the material itself was cDNA or gDNA.

CDR3 length: 16 amino acids. Trimming shortened V by 1 base and J by 0 bases, and 12 bases separated the two germline ends. Germline V lookup: CDR1 SEHNR, CDR2 FQNEAQ (reference sequence). Original handling: From reference gene primer amplification, estimates of nucleated cell counts were derived. Only in-frame clones appear in the TCRdb table, and some are missing; sequencing was by immunoSEQ multiplex PCR. That table furnishes V, J and clone size, whereas the DNA furnished D and trimming. The table lists fewer than 150,000 clones, roughly 80% of them singletons. The V call is TRBV7-9, the J call TRBJ1-1, with TRBD1 as a possible D gene (6 bases). The source material was peripheral blood. The clonotype comes from a woman under 40 who had recovered from COVID-19. In DNA form, the CDR3 reads TGTGCCAGCAGCTTAGACATGGGGGCGGTGAACACTGAAGCTTTCTTT. It yields the protein CASSLDMGAVNTEAFF.